The sequence of this TCR beta chain was determined in a study of CD8+CD57+ T cells in acquired aplastic anemia. On the study more broadly: Quantities of DNA derived from sorted CD4+ and CD8+ cells averaged approximately 3 ug.

All sequencing subjects had displayed CD8+CD57+ cell expansion on flow cytometry. This clonotype has just a few counts. Its ends do not fully match the called genes, so a read error is possible. Germline CDR1 reads SGHVS; CDR2 reads FQNEAQ. CDR3 length: 14 residues. TCR beta VDJ and CDR3 were profiled, and genomic DNA was the template. TCRdb reanalysed the reads using MiXCR and keeps one entry per CDR3 protein. This sample has 200,000 to 300,000 distinct CDR3 sequences; 70% to 85% occur once, and the top ten carry around 40%. The rearrangement joins TRBV7-8 to TRBJ2-7; 7 nucleotides match TRBD2. This receptor was identified in a human donor with aplastic anemia. The sample taken for sequencing was sorted CD4+, CD8+, or CD8+CD57+ T cells (not recorded which) from PBMCs. Written as DNA, the CDR3 is TGTGCCAGCAAGTTAACGGGAGGTCCCTATGAGCAGTACTTC. The encoded protein is CASKLTGGPYEQYF.